This TCR beta chain was documented in a study of PD-L1 blockade in urothelial cancer (TCRdb year 2017). With regard to the full study: All patients started therapy in the mid-2010s and received atezolizumab 1,200 mg intravenously every 3 weeks. About 85% of the 29 patients were males with bladder-origin urothelial cancer, and about two thirds of the roughly 30 reported a prior smoking history. Blood samples were analyzed 3 weeks after the start of treatment (second dose) and 6 weeks after the start of treatment. Blood samples yielded a median of roughly 140,000 T cells and around 80,000 unique TCRs, with median clonality approximately 0.08. An exploratory multi-omic analysis was conducted of the somatic, immune and clinical correlates of response to PD-L1 blockade with atezolizumab in urothelial cancer. Pretreatment tumor samples, along with matched peripheral blood collected serially before and after atezolizumab treatment, underwent TCR sequencing. Durable clinical benefit was achieved by nine patients but not by the remaining 20. Durable clinical benefit was defined as progression-free survival longer than 6 months, and TCR features were also tested against progression-free and overall survival. An ECOG performance status of 0 or 1 was recorded for the patients, and 0 to 3 prior chemotherapy regimens had been received by the patients. In the same patients, whole exome sequencing and RNA sequencing of pretreatment tumors were performed in addition to TCR sequencing. Just over 28 patients had pretreatment blood TCR-seq, some 25 had at least one posttreatment blood collection, and some 25 had tumor TCR-seq. What the work shows at the level of the full study, not this receptor alone: Because the sample size was small (n = 29) and many of the analyses were exploratory, the results are meant to be hypothesis-generating. Improved progression-free and overall survival was associated with having pretreatment peripheral blood TCR clonality below the median. At 3 weeks after the start of treatment, tumor-associated TCR clones in peripheral blood had expanded more in patients with durable benefit (n of about 20, p = 0.022).

To estimate absolute template abundance from read counts, synthetic TCR analog templates were spiked into each PCR. Using the immunoSEQ assay, TCRbeta CDR3 regions were amplified from genomic DNA with bias-controlled V and J gene primers. Sequencing of rearranged TCRbeta segments was performed at approximately 20X coverage. Under the source paper's analysis protocol: Sequencing errors were corrected by clustering, and CDR3s were annotated against IMGT so that V, D and J genes could be assigned. Downstream analyses used only productive TCRbeta rearrangements and left out out-of-frame or stop-codon sequences. Clonality was calculated as one minus the Shannon entropy normalized by the log of the number of unique productive sequences. Fisher's exact test with Benjamini-Hochberg correction, using a cutoff of adjusted p below 0.01, was how clones that differed between time points or between blood and tumor were identified. TCRdb took over this immuneACCESS table, retaining in-frame rearrangements with V and J assigned. Such tables are incomplete; in checked studies, under half of the missing clones stem from an unresolved V gene, and the remainder is unexplained. V, J and clone size derive from that table, while D and trimming were established from the DNA sequence. The sample table shows around 120,000 clones, and 85% to 90% are seen once. Under 2% of the sample comes from the top ten.

With respect to this clone: Its antigen is still unknown. Per-base quality was not reported, and no clone a single base away is much larger than it.

Read against the paper, the sample's time point label means: peripheral blood 6 weeks after treatment start. The cohort comprised more than 25 patients with locally advanced or metastatic urothelial carcinoma treated at Memorial Sloan Kettering on a trial protocol. Peripheral blood mononuclear cells were collected pretreatment and during treatment, with between 1 and 8 total time points per patient. The Qiagen DNeasy Blood extraction kit was used to purify genomic DNA from total PBMCs and tumor samples. Collected pretreatment and during treatment, PBMCs were isolated and stored as previously described. The CDR3 contains 13 residues, cysteine and phenylalanine counted. The DNA shown is the 39-base CDR3, in frame from base 1. V is shortened by 7 bases, J by 6 bases, and the region joining them spans 13 bases. CDR1 is given as MNHNS and CDR2 as SASEGT, both from the germline V gene.

The sequencing here drew on PBMCs, taken around atezolizumab (anti-PD-L1) treatment. The clonotype originates from a man aged 60 to 69 with urothelial cancer. The V and J segments used are TRBV6-1 and TRBJ2-1; the best D guess is TRBD2, with 5 bases matching. CDR3 protein: CASMRVVGNEQFF. The DNA is as follows: TGTGCCAGCATGCGGGTAGTGGGCAATGAGCAGTTCTTC.